This TCR beta chain appears in the sequencing data of a study of blood T cell repertoires in COVID-19. Across the study: Italy, Spain and the United States were the sources of the convalescent and acute COVID-19 samples. Sample material is recorded as cDNA or gDNA derived from T cells, B-cell-depleted T cells, or PBMCs.

The CDR3 loop spans 15 amino acids. Germline-derived CDR1 and CDR2 are SGHNT and YENEEA. V trimming: 2 bases; J trimming: 6 bases; junction bases outside the gene matches: 8. Original processing methods: Amplification from reference gene primers served as the basis for estimated nucleated cell counts. Method: immunoSEQ multiplex PCR; TCRdb's copy keeps in-frame clones and lacks some. That table supplies the V and J calls and clone size; D and trimming were determined from the DNA. The data contain about 100,000 clones, approximately 86% of them singletons. The source material was peripheral blood. The TCR was taken from a man at least 80 years old with active or convalescent COVID-19. The rearrangement joins TRBV11-3 to TRBJ2-7, with TRBD2 matching over 9 bases. CDR3 in amino acids: CASSLSGSGSIEQYF. The CDR3 coding sequence is TGTGCCAGCAGCTTATCGGGTAGCGGGAGTATCGAGCAGTACTTC.